This T cell receptor (beta chain) is from a study of T cells after yellow fever vaccination. Study observations and caveats: The study noted that FACS-sorted repertoires could contain abundant clonotypes contaminating from the bulk population. It was a small share of clonotypes that appeared in both CD4 and CD8 compartments.

With regard to this clonotype: Its antigen is still unknown.

TCRdb independently ran MiXCR on the 5' RACE reads; one entry per CDR3 protein. Altogether some 340,000 distinct CDR3 sequences are present, about 4% being singletons, with the ten largest covering 20% to 25%. In germline, CDR1 is MGHRA, CDR2 YSYEKL. V lost 1 base and J lost 2, with 14 bases in between. The length of the CDR3 is 16 residues. This rearrangement joins TRBV4-1 to TRBJ1-2; D gene uncertain. This TCR was sampled from a man aged 18 to 29 who received the YFV17D yellow fever vaccine. The input for sequencing was PBMCs, taken 5 days after the yellow fever booster vaccination. As DNA, the CDR3 is TGCGCCAGCAGCCAAGTGGAGAACGAACCCAACTATGGCTACACCTTC. This encodes CASSQVENEPNYGYTF.